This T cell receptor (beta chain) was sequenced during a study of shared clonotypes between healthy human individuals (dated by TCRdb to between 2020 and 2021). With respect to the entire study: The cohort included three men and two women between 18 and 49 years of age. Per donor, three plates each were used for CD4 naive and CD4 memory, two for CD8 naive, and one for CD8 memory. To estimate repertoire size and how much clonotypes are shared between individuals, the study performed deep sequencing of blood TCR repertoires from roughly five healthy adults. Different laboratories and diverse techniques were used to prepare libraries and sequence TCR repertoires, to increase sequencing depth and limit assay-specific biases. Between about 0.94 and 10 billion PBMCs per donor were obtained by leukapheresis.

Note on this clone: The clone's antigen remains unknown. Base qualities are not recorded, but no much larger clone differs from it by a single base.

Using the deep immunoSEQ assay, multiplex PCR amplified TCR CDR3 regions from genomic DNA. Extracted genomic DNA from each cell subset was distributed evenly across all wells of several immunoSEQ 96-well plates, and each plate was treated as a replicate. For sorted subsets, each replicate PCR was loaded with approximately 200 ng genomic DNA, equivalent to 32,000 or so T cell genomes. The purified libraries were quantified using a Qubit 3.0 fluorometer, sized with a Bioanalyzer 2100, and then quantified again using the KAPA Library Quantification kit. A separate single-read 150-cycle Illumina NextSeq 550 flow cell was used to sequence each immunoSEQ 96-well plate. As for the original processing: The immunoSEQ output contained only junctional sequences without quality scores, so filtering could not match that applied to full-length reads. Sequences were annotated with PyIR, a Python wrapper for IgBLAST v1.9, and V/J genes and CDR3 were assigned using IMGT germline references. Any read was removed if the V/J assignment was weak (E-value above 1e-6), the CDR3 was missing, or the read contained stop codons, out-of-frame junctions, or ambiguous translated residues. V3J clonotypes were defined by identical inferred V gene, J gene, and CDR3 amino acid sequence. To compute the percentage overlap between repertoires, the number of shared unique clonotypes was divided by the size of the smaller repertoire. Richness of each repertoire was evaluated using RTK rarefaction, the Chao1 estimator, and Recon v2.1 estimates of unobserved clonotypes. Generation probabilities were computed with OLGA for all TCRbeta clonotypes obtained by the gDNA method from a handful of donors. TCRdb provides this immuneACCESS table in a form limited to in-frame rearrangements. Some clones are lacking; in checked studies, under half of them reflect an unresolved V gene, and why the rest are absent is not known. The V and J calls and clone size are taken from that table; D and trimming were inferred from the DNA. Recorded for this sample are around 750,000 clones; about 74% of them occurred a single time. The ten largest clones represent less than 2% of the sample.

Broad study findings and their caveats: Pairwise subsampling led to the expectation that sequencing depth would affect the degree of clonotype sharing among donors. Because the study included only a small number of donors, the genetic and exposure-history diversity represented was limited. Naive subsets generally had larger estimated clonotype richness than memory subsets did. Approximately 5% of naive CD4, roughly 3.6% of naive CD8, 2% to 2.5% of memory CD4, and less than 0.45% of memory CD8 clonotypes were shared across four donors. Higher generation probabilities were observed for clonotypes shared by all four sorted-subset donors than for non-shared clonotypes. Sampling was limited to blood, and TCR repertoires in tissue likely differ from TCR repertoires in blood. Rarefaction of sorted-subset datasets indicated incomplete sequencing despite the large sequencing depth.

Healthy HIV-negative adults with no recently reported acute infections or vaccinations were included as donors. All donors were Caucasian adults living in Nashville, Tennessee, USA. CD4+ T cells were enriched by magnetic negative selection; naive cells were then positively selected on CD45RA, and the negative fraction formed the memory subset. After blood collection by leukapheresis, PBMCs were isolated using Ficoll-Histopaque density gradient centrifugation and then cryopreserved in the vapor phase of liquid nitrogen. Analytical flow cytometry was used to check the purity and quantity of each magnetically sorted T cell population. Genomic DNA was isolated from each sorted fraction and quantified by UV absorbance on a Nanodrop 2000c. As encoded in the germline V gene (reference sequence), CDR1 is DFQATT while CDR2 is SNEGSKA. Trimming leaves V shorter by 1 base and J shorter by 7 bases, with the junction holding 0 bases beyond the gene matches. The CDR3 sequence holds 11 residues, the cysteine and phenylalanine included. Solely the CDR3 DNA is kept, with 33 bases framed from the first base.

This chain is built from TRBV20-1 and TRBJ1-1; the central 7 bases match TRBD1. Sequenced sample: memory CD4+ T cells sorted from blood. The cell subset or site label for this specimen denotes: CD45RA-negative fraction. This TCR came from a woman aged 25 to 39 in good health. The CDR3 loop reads CSARGDSEAFF. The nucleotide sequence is TGCAGTGCTAGAGGGGACAGTGAAGCTTTCTTT.